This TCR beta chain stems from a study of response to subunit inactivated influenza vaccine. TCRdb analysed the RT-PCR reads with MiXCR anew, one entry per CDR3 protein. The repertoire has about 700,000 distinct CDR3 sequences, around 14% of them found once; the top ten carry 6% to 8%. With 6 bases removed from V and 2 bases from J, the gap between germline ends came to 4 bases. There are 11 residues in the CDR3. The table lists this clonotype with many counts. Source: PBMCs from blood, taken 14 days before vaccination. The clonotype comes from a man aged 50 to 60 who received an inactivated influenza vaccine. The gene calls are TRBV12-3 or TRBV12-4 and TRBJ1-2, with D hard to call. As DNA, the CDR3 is TGTGCCAGCAGGGGCAACTATGGCTACACCTTC. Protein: CASRGNYGYTF.